This T cell receptor (beta chain) was profiled in a study of molecular identifiers for immune sequencing clone quantification. The study, taken as a whole, reports: Beyond 20 RNA copies, clones held over 99% of effector molecules, compared with under 1% in naive cells.

The germline V gene has CDR1 KGHSH and CDR2 LQKENI. The CDR3 length is 16 residues. V was pared by 8 bases and J by 1 base, with 19 bases between. Listed TCR primers, together with previously described methods, were used for the bulk TCR libraries. Each CDR3 protein gets one entry after TCRdb re-called the PCR reads with MiXCR. Here the sample spans about 320,000 distinct CDR3 sequences, about 23% being singletons. This clonotype was counted at least ten times. As yet, its antigen is unknown. The source is a human donor in good health. Some libraries in this study had Jurkat cell RNA spiked in. Sequenced sample: naive CD8+ T cells from blood, with Jurkat cell RNA spiked in. Subset reported: FACS-sorted CD8+CD4-CCR7+CD45RA+ naive T cells. The chain employs TRBV18 and TRBJ2-3; tentative D call: TRBD2 (5 bases). The CDR3 sequence: CASHTKWGEGTDTQYF. In DNA form, the CDR3 reads TGTGCCAGCCACACCAAATGGGGAGAGGGCACAGATACGCAGTATTTT. The variable domain in full, with the rest retrieved from reference TRBV18 and TRBJ2-3, is NAGVMQNPRHLVRRRGQEARLRCSPMKGHSHVYWYRQLPEEGLKFMVYLQKENIIDESGMPKERFSAEFPKEGPSILRIQQVVRGDSAAYFCASHTKWGEGTDTQYFGPGTRLTVL.